Each of the 24 T cell receptor beta chains below was sequenced from the same sample in a study of blood T cell repertoires in COVID-19. Data came from immunoSEQ multiplex PCR; TCRdb stores just in-frame clones and leaves some out. The repertoire holds about 240,000 clones, with approximately 85% as singletons. The material sequenced was peripheral blood. These TCRs come from a man older than 75 with acute or convalescent COVID-19.

This rearrangement joins TRBV5-1 to TRBJ2-1; TRBD1 might be the D (6 bases). The CDR3 sequence is 17 residues long. V lost 1 base to trimming and J lost 4 bases, with 18 bases between them. The germline gives CDR1 SGHRS, CDR2 YFSETQ. CDR3 amino acids: CASSLSVGDRRYNEQFF. The CDR3 DNA sequence: TGCGCCAGCAGCTTGTCGGTAGGTGACAGGCGATACAATGAGCAGTTCTTC.

The chain joins TRBV7-9 to TRBJ2-2, with D tentatively TRBD1 (5 bases). CDR1 is SEHNR, CDR2 FQNEAQ, per germline (reference sequence). V was pared by 1 base and J by 2 bases, with 8 bases between. This CDR3 comprises 15 residues. CDR3 loop: CASSLGTLNTGELFF. In nucleotides, the CDR3 is TGTGCCAGCAGCTTAGGGACACTTAACACCGGGGAGCTGTTTTTT.

This rearrangement joins TRBV27 to TRBJ2-1; 8 bases agree with TRBD2. This CDR3 region has 14 residues. Germline V lookup: CDR1 MNHEY, CDR2 SMNVEV (reference sequence). V lost 4 bases, J lost 8 bases, and 7 bases stayed unmatched. As DNA, the CDR3 is TGTGCCAGCAGTTCCTGGACTAGCATCCATGAGCAGTTCTTC. Encoded protein: CASSSWTSIHEQFF.

This clone appeared a single time. The V gene is TRBV7-9, the J gene TRBJ1-1; D gene uncertain. Trimming shortened V by 4 bases and J by 5 bases, and 11 bases separated the two germline ends. This CDR3 spans 13 amino acids. Germline assignment: CDR1 SEHNR and CDR2 FQNEAQ (reference sequence). The CDR3 loop is CASSSLGGTEAFF. In DNA form, the CDR3 reads TGTGCCAGCAGCTCTTTGGGAGGAACTGAAGCTTTCTTT.

J is TRBJ2-1 and V is TRBV5-1; 12 bases line up with TRBD2. The CDR3 contains 19 residues. From germline, CDR1 is SGHRS and CDR2 YFSETQ. With 3 bases clipped from V and 8 bases from J, the junction kept 18 bases outside the gene matches. CDR3 coding DNA: TGCGCCAGCAGCTCAAGGGCGACTAGCGGGAGAATGCAAAGGGATGAGCAGTTCTTC. This encodes CASSSRATSGRMQRDEQFF.

This chain connects TRBV27 to TRBJ2-7; D is undetermined. Per germline, CDR1 MNHEY and CDR2 SMNVEV (reference sequence). This CDR3 spans 13 amino acids. V shed 3 bases and J shed 2 bases, with 8 bases lying between them. The CDR3 spells CASSFSGTYEQYF. The CDR3 bases are TGTGCCAGCAGTTTCTCAGGTACCTACGAGCAGTACTTC.

The genes are TRBV6-5 and TRBJ1-2; D not certain. In germline, CDR1 is MNHEY, CDR2 SVGAGI. This CDR3 has 15 amino acids. The V end lost 4 bases, the J end lost 0 bases, and 12 bases lay between the germline ends. The CDR3 nucleotides read TGTGCCAGCAGTTCTCCTACTGCTCCTAACTATGGCTACACCTTC. Its protein product is CASSSPTAPNYGYTF.

The rearrangement links TRBV9 to TRBJ2-7; 11 positions agree with TRBD1. The ends lost 0 bases at V and 5 bases at J; junction bases unmatched: 4. The germline V gene encodes CDR1 SGDLS and CDR2 YYNGEE. This CDR3 spans 15 amino acids. CDR3 loop: CASSVGGQGVDEQYF. The CDR3 DNA sequence: TGTGCCAGCAGCGTAGGGGGACAGGGGGTCGACGAGCAGTACTTC.

The chain has TRBV28 and TRBJ2-3; 10 nucleotides match TRBD1. Germline-derived CDR1 and CDR2 are MDHEN and SYDVKM. J lost 3 bases, V lost 5 bases, and 5 bases had no gene match. The CDR3 has 15 residues. CDR3 in amino acids: CASSRTGGETDTQYF. As DNA, the CDR3 is TGTGCCAGCAGTAGGACAGGGGGTGAGACAGATACGCAGTATTTT.

This chain uses TRBV18 with TRBJ1-5; TRBD1 is a possible D gene (5 bases). With 5 bases removed from V and 6 bases from J, the gap between germline ends came to 14 bases. The germline V gene encodes CDR1 KGHSH and CDR2 LQKENI. This CDR3 is built from 14 residues. The CDR3 region has the DNA TGTGCCAGCTCAGGAGGGGCCGGCGGTCAGCCCCAGCATTTT. Translated, it gives CASSGGAGGQPQHF.

V gene TRBV28 combines with J gene TRBJ2-7, with TRBD2 matching 11 bases. This CDR3 spans 15 amino acids. V dropped 7 bases and J dropped 3; count of bases not matched to a gene: 8. Germline CDR1 reads MDHEN; CDR2 reads SYDVKM. CDR3 coding DNA: TGTGCCAGCACCCTCCGACTAGCGGGAATCTACGAGCAGTACTTC. This gives the protein CASTLRLAGIYEQYF.

The chain links TRBV7-8 to TRBJ1-6; no clear D. Per the germline V gene, CDR1 is SGHVS and CDR2 is FQNEAQ. The CDR3 covers 17 residues. The ends were cut back, 2 bases at V and 0 bases at J, with 11 bases in the middle. The CDR3 loop reads CASSLLVPSSYNSPLHF. CDR3 nucleotide sequence: TGTGCCAGCAGCTTACTCGTCCCCAGCTCCTATAATTCACCCCTCCACTTT.

This chain connects TRBV28 to TRBJ2-3; 7 bases align to TRBD1. The CDR3 extends over 14 amino acids. CDR1 is MDHEN, CDR2 SYDVKM, per germline. V was clipped by 5 bases and J by 7 bases; unmatched bases: 9. The CDR3 sequence: CASSPGGPFNTQYF. Written as DNA, the CDR3 is TGTGCCAGCAGTCCAGGGGGACCTTTCAATACGCAGTATTTT.

The gene calls are TRBV5-1 and TRBJ2-5; perhaps TRBD1 as D (6 bases). The CDR3 extends over 16 amino acids. Trimming cost V 4 bases and J 5 bases, with 21 bases left between them. The germline gives CDR1 SGHRS, CDR2 YFSETQ. This chain's CDR3 is CASSPIERPQGETQYF. The CDR3 coding sequence is TGCGCCAGCAGCCCTATTGAAAGACCCCAGGGGGAGACCCAGTACTTC.

V usage is TRBV6-6 and J usage is TRBJ1-1; D not resolved. Germline V gene sequence: CDR1 MNHNY, CDR2 SVGAGI (reference sequence). This CDR3 spans 15 amino acids. Trimming stripped 6 bases from V and 7 bases from J, with 21 bases between. The CDR3 region is CASSPEIVYSVEAFF. For the CDR3, the DNA is TGTGCCAGCAGCCCCGAAATCGTTTATTCGGTTGAAGCTTTCTTT.

The J gene is TRBJ2-4, the V gene TRBV2; unclear D gene. Germline values: CDR1 SNHLY, CDR2 FYNNEI. CDR3 length: 15 residues. V lost 7 bases, J lost 3 bases, and 16 bases lay in between. The DNA of the CDR3 is TGTGCCAGCACCTTCCTAGGAGACGGCAAAAACATTCAGTACTTC. Protein sequence: CASTFLGDGKNIQYF.

The gene calls are TRBV5-6 and TRBJ1-1; unclear D gene. Germline values: CDR1 SGHDT, CDR2 YYEEEE. Trimming left V 2 bases short and J 4 bases short, with 12 bases between. This CDR3 contains 14 residues. The CDR3 reads CASSLLMRGTEAFF. CDR3 sequence (DNA): TGTGCCAGCAGCTTATTGATGCGGGGCACTGAAGCTTTCTTT.

The chain is built from TRBV5-6 and TRBJ1-2; D is perhaps TRBD1 (5 bases). The CDR3 consists of 14 residues. Germline V CDR1 and CDR2: SGHDT, YYEEEE. V dropped 4 bases and J dropped 4 bases, with 14 bases sitting between them. The CDR3 protein is CASSRRTRFYGYTF. In nucleotides, the CDR3 is TGTGCCAGCAGCCGCCGGACACGCTTCTATGGCTACACCTTC.

In its sample, this clone was seen a few times. The CDR3 bases are TGTGCCAGCAATCTGCTTACGGGGGCGCAGTATTTT. This codes for CASNLLTGAQYF. This chain links TRBV7-9 with TRBJ2-3, with D perhaps matching TRBD2 (6 bases). Germline CDR1 is SEHNR and CDR2 is FQNEAQ (reference sequence). The CDR3 consists of 12 residues. The V end was cut by 7 bases, the J end by 10 bases, with 15 bases between.

The gene calls are TRBV6-5 and TRBJ2-7; 7 bases align to TRBD1. V was clipped by 6 bases and J by 6 bases; unmatched bases: 5. The V gene's germline CDR1 is MNHEY and CDR2 SVGAGI. This CDR3 comprises 12 residues. The CDR3 reads CASSPGQAEQYF. CDR3 nucleotides: TGTGCCAGCAGCCCCGGACAGGCCGAGCAGTACTTC.

The chain is built from TRBV2 and TRBJ1-4; the D gene is possibly TRBD1 (6 bases). The CDR3 runs 15 residues. Germline lookup yields CDR1 SNHLY and CDR2 FYNNEI. V lost 6 bases, J lost 1 base, and 12 bases lay in between. The chain's CDR3 is CASRGGAGTNEKLFF. The DNA for the CDR3 is TGTGCCAGCAGAGGGGGAGCTGGAACTAATGAAAAACTGTTTTTT.

The gene calls are TRBV7-3 and TRBJ2-3, with a weak D call TRBD2 (6 bases). The length of the CDR3 is 16 residues. Germline assignment: CDR1 SGHTA and CDR2 FQGTGA. Deletions cut 3 bases from V and 2 bases from J, with 15 bases between. Written as DNA, the CDR3 is TGTGCCAGCAGCTTCCAAGGCGGAGGGCTCACAGATACGCAGTATTTT. Amino acid sequence: CASSFQGGGLTDTQYF.

The chain employs TRBV23-1 and TRBJ2-5, with 15 bases identical to TRBD2. TRBV23-1 counts as an open reading frame of uncertain function. The CDR3 loop spans 18 amino acids. The J segment lost 3 bases and the V segment lost 4 bases, leaving 9 bases of the junction unmatched. CDR3 DNA: TGCGCCAGCAGTCTCCGGACTAGCGGGAGGGCCCCTAAAGAGACCCAGTACTTC. Its protein is CASSLRTSGRAPKETQYF.

This clone was observed at least ten times. This sequence joins TRBV6-1 and TRBJ2-5; 8 bases match TRBD2. Per germline, CDR1 MNHNS and CDR2 SASEGT. The CDR3 is 16 amino acids. J gave up 5 bases and V 1 base, and 9 bases lay outside the gene matches. The CDR3 sequence is CASSEEIASGYETQYF. CDR3 bases: TGTGCCAGCAGTGAAGAAATCGCTAGCGGGTACGAGACCCAGTACTTC.